This T cell receptor beta chain appears in the sequencing data of a study of blood T cell repertoires in COVID-19. The study recruited people aged about 18 to 95 years across about two dozen US areas. Method: immunoSEQ multiplex PCR; TCRdb's copy keeps in-frame clones and lacks some. The sample includes around 200,000 clones, 75% to 90% of them seen just once. Germline lookup yields CDR1 SGHTA and CDR2 FQGNSA. V was cut by 2 bases and J by 6 bases, with 8 bases left in between. CDR3 length: 12 residues. This TCR was recovered from a man in his forties or fifties who had recovered from COVID-19. V and J are TRBV7-2 and TRBJ2-7; D is unclear. Material: PBMCs or T cells enriched from blood (not recorded which). The CDR3 loop is CASSLPSREQYF. CDR3 in DNA: TGTGCCAGCAGCTTACCTTCCCGCGAGCAGTACTTC.